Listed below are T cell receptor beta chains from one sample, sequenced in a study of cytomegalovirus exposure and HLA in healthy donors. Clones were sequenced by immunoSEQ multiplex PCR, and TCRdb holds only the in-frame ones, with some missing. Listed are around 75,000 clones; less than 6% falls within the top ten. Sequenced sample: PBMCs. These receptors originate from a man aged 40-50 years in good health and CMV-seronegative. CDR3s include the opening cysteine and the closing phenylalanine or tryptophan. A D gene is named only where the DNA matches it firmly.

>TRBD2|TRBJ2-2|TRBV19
TGTGCCAGTAGTATAGACCCCTACCCAGGAGGCGGGAGGAACACCGGGGAGCTGTTTTTT
CASSIDPYPGGGRNTGELFF
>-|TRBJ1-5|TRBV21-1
TGTGCCAGCAGCAAAGAAAACAGGGGGCGCCCCCCCCAGCCCCAGCATTTT
CASSKENRGRPPQPQHF
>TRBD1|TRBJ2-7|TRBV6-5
TGTGCCAGCAAACAACTCAGGGGGCGCGAGCAGTACTTC
CASKQLRGREQYF
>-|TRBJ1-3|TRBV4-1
TGCGCCAGCAGCCAAGGCTGGGCAGCCGATCACTCTGGAAACACCATATATTTT
CASSQGWAADHSGNTIYF
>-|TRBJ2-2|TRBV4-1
TGCGCCAGCAGCCAAGATCCGGGGGTCACCGGGGAGCTGTTTTTT
CASSQDPGVTGELFF
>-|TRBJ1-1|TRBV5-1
TGCGCCAGCAGCGATCAGGGAGGGACAACTGAAGCTTTCTTT
CASSDQGGTTEAFF
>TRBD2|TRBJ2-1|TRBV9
TGTGCCAGCAGCGTAGGTTTTGGAACTAGCGGGAGGGCCTCGTCGAATGAGCAGTTCTTC
CASSVGFGTSGRASSNEQFF
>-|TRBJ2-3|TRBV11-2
TGTGCCACTCGGATGAGGGGGAACACAGATACGCAGTATTTT
CATRMRGNTDTQYF
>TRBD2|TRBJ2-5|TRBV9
TGTGCCAGCAGCGTGCCCAGCGGGAGGGCCGGGGAGACCCAGTACTTC
CASSVPSGRAGETQYF
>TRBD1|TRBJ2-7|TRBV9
TGTGCCAGCAGCGCTGGCGGCTGGACAGGCTACGAGCAGTACTTC
CASSAGGWTGYEQYF
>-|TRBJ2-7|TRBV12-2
TGTGCAAGTCGCCAAAACTCGACTAGCGGGGCCTACGAGCAGTACTTC
CASRQNSTSGAYEQYF
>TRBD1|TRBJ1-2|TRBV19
TGTGCCAGTAGTATACAGGGGGCGCGCGGCTACACCTTC
CASSIQGARGYTF
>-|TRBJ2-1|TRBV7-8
TGTGCCAGCAGCTTAGCGCGGCAAGGTTTTGGCCCTATCAATGAGCAGTTCTTC
CASSLARQGFGPINEQFF
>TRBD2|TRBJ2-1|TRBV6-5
TGTGCCAGCGGCGGGGGGGGGAGCTCCTACAATGAGCAGTTCTTC
CASGGGGSSYNEQFF
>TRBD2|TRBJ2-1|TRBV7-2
TGTGCCAGCAGCTTTTGGGCGGGAGGACCCGGCGATGAGCAGTTCTTC
CASSFWAGGPGDEQFF
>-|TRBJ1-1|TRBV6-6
TGTGCCAGCAGAACACAGGGATGGGCTTTCTTT
CASRTQGWAFF
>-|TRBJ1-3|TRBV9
TGTGCCAGCAGCGTCCGGCAGGGGTTCGGAAACACCATATATTTT
CASSVRQGFGNTIYF
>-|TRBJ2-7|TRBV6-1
TGTGCCAGCGGTAGGACAACCGGCGAGCAGTACTTC
CASGRTTGEQYF
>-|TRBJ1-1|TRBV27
TGTGCCAGCAGTATAACGTGGAGGACTGAAGCTTTCTTT
CASSITWRTEAFF
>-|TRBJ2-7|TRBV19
TGTGCCAGTAGGGTGGCGGCTGACAGCTCCTACGAGCAGTACTTC
CASRVAADSSYEQYF
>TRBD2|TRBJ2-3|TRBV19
TGTGCCAGTAGTAGAACTAGCGGGGGGAACCCCGATACGCAGTATTTT
CASSRTSGGNPDTQYF
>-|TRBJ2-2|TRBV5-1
TGCGCCAGCAGCCCGGCGGGACTCACGACCGGGGAGCTGTTTTTT
CASSPAGLTTGELFF
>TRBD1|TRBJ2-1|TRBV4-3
TGCGCCAGCAGCCAAGAGACAGGGATCAATGAGCAGTTCTTC
CASSQETGINEQFF
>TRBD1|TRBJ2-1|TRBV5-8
TGTGCCAGCAGACAAGCCCCGGGACAGGGCCACAATGAGCAGTTCTTC
CASRQAPGQGHNEQFF
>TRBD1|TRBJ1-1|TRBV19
TGTGCCAGTAGGGGGACAGGGGACACTGAAGCTTTCTTT
CASRGTGDTEAFF
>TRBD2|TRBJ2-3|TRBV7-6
TGTGCCAGCAGCTTAGTCTCTAGCGGGAGCACAGATACGCAGTATTTT
CASSLVSSGSTDTQYF
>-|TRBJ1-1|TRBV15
TGTGCCACCAGCAGAGAAACAGACGGCACTGAAGCTTTCTTT
CATSRETDGTEAFF